The clone carrying this T cell receptor (beta chain) was counted a few times. This sample is part of a study of T cell repertoires in cytomegalovirus infection. MiXCR, applied by TCRdb to the reads, yields one record per CDR3 protein. The sample holds roughly 320,000 distinct CDR3 sequences, approximately 9.5% seen once. Per the germline V gene, CDR1 is SGHTA and CDR2 is FQGTGA. Trimming removed 4 bases from V and 11 bases from J, with 12 bases in between. The CDR3 is made up of 12 amino acids. The sequenced sample was PBMCs. The receptor's source is a human donor in good health (CMV status not recorded). Some clones in this sample may be carry-over from other donors' samples. The rearrangement links TRBV7-3 to TRBJ1-5; D remains unclear. The CDR3 sequence is CASSSGVRSQHF. CDR3 nucleotides: TGTGCCAGCAGCTCCGGGGTCAGGTCCCAGCATTTT.